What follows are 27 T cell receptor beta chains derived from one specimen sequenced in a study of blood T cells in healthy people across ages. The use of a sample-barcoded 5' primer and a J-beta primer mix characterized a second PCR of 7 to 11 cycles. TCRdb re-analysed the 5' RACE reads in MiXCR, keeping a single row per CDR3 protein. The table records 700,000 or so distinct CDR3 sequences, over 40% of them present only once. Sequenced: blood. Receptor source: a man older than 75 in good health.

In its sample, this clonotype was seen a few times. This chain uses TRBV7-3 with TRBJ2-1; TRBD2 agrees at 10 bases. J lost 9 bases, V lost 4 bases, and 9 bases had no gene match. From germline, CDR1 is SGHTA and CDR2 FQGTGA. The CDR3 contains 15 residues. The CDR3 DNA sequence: TGTGCCAGCAGCTCCGGCGGGACTAGCGTAGGTGAGCAGTTCTTC. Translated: CASSSGGTSVGEQFF.

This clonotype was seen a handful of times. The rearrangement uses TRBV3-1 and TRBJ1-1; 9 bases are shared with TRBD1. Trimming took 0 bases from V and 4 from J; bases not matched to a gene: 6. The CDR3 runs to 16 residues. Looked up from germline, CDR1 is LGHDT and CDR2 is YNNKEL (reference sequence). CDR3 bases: TGTGCCAGCAGCCAAGATTGGGACAGGGAGGGCACTGAAGCTTTCTTT. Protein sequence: CASSQDWDREGTEAFF.

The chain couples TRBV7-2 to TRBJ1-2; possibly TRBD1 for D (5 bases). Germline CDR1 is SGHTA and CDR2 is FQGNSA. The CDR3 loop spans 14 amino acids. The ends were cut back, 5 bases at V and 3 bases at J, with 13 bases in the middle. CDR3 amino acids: CASSVRDPYYGYTF. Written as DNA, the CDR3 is TGTGCCAGCAGCGTGCGGGACCCATACTATGGCTACACCTTC.

The CDR3 here is CASSLPGPLQETQYF. As DNA, the CDR3 is TGTGCCAGCAGCCTCCCCGGACCTCTCCAGGAGACCCAGTACTTC. The chain couples TRBV6-2 or TRBV6-3 to TRBJ2-5; D gene uncertain. The germline V and J ends were trimmed by 6 bases and 5 bases, with 19 bases remaining between them. The CDR3 sequence is 15 residues long. CDR1 and CDR2 from the germline V gene are MNHEY and SVGEGT.

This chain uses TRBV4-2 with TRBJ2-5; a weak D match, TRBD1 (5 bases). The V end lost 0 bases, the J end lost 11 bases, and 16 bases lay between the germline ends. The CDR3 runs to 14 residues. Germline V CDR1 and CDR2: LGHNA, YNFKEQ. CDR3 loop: CASSQERGYNEQYF. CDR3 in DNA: TGTGCCAGCAGCCAAGAAAGGGGATACAATGAGCAGTACTTC.

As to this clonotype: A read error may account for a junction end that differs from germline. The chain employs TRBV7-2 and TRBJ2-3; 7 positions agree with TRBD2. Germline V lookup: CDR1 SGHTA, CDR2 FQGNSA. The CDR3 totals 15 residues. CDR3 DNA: TGTGCCAGCAGCCCGGAAGCGGGAATTAGGGATACACAGTATTTT. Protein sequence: CASSPEAGIRDTQYF.

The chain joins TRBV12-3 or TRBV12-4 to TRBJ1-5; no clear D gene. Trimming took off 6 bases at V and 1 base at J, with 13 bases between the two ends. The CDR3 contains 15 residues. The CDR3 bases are TGTGCCAGCAGCCGAAATTTGGGGAGCAATCAGCCCCAGCATTTT. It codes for CASSRNLGSNQPQHF.

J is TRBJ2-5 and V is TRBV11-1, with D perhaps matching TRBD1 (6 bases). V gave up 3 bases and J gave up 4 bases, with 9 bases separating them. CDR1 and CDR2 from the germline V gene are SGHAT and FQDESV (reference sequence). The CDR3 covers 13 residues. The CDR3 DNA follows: TGTGCCAGCAGCTTCCAGGGGAGAGAGACCCAGTACTTC. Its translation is CASSFQGRETQYF.

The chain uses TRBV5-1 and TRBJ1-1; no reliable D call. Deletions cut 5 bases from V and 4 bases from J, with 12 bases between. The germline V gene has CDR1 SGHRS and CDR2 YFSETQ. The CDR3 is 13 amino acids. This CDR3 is CASRSVTGTEAFF. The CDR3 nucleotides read TGCGCCAGCAGGTCAGTAACGGGCACTGAAGCTTTCTTT.

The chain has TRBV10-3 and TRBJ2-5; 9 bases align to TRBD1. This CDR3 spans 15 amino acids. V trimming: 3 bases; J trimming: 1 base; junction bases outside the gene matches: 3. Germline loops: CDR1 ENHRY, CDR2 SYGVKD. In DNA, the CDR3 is TGTGCCATCAGTGACACAGGGGGCAGCCAAGAGACCCAGTACTTC. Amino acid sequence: CAISDTGGSQETQYF.

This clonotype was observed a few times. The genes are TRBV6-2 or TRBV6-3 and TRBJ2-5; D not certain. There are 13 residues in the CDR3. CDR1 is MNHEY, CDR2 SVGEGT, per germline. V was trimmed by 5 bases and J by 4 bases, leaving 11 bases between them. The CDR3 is CASSLPLGETQYF. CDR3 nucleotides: TGTGCCAGCAGTCTACCTTTGGGAGAGACCCAGTACTTC.

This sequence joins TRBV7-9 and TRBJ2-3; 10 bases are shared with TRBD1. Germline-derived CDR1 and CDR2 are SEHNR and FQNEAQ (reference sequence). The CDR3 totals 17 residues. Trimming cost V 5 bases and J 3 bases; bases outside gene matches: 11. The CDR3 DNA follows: TGTGCCAGCAGCCCCCCGGGACAGGGGTCCCGGACAGATACGCAGTATTTT. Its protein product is CASSPPGQGSRTDTQYF.

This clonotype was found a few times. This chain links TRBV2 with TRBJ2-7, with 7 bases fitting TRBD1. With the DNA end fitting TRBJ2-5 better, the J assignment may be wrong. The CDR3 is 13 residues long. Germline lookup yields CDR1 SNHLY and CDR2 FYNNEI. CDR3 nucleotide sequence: TGTGCCGGTGTAAGACAGGGAGTGGAGACCCAGTACTTC. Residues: CAGVRQGVETQYF.

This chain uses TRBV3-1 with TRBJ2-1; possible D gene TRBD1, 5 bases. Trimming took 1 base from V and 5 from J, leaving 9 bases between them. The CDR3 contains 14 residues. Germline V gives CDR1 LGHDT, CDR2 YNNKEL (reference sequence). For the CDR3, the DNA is TGTGCCAGCAGCCAAGTATACAGGAACAATGAGCAGTTCTTC. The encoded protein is CASSQVYRNNEQFF.

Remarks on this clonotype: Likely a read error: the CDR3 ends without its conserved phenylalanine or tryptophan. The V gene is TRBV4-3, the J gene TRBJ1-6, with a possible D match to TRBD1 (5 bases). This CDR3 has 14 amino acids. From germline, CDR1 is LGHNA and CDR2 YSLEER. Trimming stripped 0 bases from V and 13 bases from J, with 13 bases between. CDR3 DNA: TGCGCCAGCAGCCAAGACGGGGGAGGGGTTCCCCTCCACGTT. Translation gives CASSQDGGGVPLHV.

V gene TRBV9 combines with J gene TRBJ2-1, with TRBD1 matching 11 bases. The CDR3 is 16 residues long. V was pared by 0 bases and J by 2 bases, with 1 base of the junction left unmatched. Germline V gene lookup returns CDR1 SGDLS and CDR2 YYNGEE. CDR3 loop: CASSVEGQGAYNEQFF. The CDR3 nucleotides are TGTGCCAGCAGCGTAGAGGGACAGGGGGCCTACAATGAGCAGTTCTTC.

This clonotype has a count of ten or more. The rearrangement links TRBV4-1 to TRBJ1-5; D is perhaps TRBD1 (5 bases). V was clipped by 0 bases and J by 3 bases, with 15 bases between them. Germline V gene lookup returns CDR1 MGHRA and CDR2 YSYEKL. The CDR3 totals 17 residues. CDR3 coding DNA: TGCGCCAGCAGCCAAGATATCCGGGGCAGACACAATCAGCCCCAGCATTTT. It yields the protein CASSQDIRGRHNQPQHF.

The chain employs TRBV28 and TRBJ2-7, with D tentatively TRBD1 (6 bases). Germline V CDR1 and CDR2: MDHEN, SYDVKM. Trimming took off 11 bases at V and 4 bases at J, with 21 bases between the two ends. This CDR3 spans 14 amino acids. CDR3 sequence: CAGTLARGTYEQYF. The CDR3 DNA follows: TGTGCCGGCACCCTCGCCAGGGGAACGTACGAGCAGTACTTC.

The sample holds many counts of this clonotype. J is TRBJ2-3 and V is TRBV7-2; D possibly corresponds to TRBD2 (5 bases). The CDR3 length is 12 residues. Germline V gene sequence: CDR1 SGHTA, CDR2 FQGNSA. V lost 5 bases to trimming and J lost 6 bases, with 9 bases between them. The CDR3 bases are TGTGCCAGCAGCGACTATGGGGATACGCAGTATTTT. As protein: CASSDYGDTQYF.

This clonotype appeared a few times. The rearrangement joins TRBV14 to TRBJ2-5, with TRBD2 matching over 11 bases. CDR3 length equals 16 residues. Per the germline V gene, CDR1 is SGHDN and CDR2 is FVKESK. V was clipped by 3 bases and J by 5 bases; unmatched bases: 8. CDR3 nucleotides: TGTGCCAGCAGCCACTTCCTAGCGGGAGGTTTTGAGACCCAGTACTTC. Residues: CASSHFLAGGFETQYF.

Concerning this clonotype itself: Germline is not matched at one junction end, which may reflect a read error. The CDR3 DNA reads as TGTGCCAGCAGCAAGAGAGGGACTAGCGGTAACAATGGGCAGTTCTTC. Its protein product is CASSKRGTSGNNGQFF. This sequence joins TRBV6-2 or TRBV6-3 and TRBJ2-1; TRBD2 matches 11 bases. This CDR3 is built from 16 residues. Germline CDR1 is MNHEY and CDR2 is SVGEGT.

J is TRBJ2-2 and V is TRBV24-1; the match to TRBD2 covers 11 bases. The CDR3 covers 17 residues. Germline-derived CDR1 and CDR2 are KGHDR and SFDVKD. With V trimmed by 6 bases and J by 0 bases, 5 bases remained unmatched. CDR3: CATSHLAGGSNTGELFF. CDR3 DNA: TGTGCCACCAGTCATCTAGCGGGAGGTTCGAACACCGGGGAGCTGTTTTTT.

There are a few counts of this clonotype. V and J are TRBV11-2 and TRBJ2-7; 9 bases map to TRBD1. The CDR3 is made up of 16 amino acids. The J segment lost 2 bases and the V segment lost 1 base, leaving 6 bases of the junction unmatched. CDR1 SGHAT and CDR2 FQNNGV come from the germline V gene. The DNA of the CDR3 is TGTGCCAGCAGCTTAGTTTCGGGACAGGGTCCCTACGAGCAGTACTTC. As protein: CASSLVSGQGPYEQYF.

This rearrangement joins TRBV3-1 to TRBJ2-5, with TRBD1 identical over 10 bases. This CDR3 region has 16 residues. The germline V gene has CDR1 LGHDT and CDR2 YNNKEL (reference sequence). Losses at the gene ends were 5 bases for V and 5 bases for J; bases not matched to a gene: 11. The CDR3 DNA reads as TGTGCCAGCAGCTCCGGGACAGGGGTTGTTAAGGAGACCCAGTACTTC. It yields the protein CASSSGTGVVKETQYF.

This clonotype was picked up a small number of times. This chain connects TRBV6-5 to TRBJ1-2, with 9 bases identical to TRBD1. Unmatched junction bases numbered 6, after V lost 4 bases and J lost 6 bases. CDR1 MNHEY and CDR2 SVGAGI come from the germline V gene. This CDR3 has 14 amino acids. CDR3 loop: CASSSGTGTHGYTF. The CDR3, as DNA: TGTGCCAGCAGTTCTGGGACAGGGACACATGGCTACACCTTC.

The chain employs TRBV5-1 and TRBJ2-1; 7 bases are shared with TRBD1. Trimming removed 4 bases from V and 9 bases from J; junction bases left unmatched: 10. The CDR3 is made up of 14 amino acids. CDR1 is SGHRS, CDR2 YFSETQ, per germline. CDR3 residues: CASSPRDRGVEQFF. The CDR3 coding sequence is TGCGCCAGCAGCCCCCGGGACAGAGGCGTTGAGCAGTTCTTC.

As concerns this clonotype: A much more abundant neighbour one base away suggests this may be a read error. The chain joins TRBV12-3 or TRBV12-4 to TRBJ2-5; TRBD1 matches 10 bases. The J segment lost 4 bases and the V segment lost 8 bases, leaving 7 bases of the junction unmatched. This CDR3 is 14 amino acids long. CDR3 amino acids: CASGPGTGAETQYF. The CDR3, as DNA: TGTGCCAGCGGGCCAGGGACAGGGGCAGAGACCCAGTACTTC.